This T cell receptor beta chain was identified in a study of cytomegalovirus exposure and HLA in healthy donors. Study results and caveats: It was shown in a later analysis that HLA-associated TCR beta chains were more clonally expanded than other, equally common chains. Of the V segments, some could not be distinguished, including TRBV6-2 and TRBV6-3, and were excluded. Many donors shared some public TCRs, even though most TCR sequences were rare.

Per the germline V gene, CDR1 is SGDLS and CDR2 is YYNGEE. The CDR3 contains 15 residues. The V segment lost 0 bases and the J segment 8 bases; nucleotides outside the gene matches: 9. 60 Vbeta and 13 Jbeta primers were used in PCR. Sequencing was performed with immunoSEQ multiplex PCR; in TCRdb, only in-frame clones are kept and a portion is missing. The sample includes fewer than 150,000 clones, approximately 77% of them seen just once. This clone showed up just a few times. Its cognate antigen is unknown. The clonotype originates from a woman between 45 and 60 years old in good health and CMV-seronegative. Material: PBMCs. The gene calls are TRBV9 and TRBJ1-2; TRBD1 aligns across 8 bases. CDR3 residues: CASSVEISGGEGYTF. As DNA, the CDR3 is TGTGCCAGCAGCGTAGAGATATCAGGGGGCGAAGGCTACACCTTC.